These 17 T cell receptor beta chains originate from one sample sequenced in a study of early T cells in non-severe SARS-CoV-2 infection. A single record per CDR3 protein comes from TCRdb applying MiXCR to the 5' RACE reads. Of some 38,000 distinct CDR3 sequences in the sample, roughly 4.5% were seen once. Specimen: whole blood. Receptors originate from an adult who was a healthcare worker with PCR-confirmed SARS-CoV-2 infection or an uninfected control (not recorded which).

This clonotype has at least ten counts. This chain uses TRBV20-1 with TRBJ2-5; D might be TRBD2 (5 bases). The germline gives CDR1 DFQATT, CDR2 SNEGSKA (reference sequence). Trimming pared 5 bases from V and 5 bases from J, leaving 15 bases between. The CDR3 length is 13 residues. The DNA of the CDR3 is TGCAGTGCTCCAAGTGAGGGTAGTGAGACCCAGTACTTC. Translated: CSAPSEGSETQYF.

This clonotype was counted ten times or more. The chain recombines TRBV6-2 or TRBV6-3 with TRBJ2-2; 11 bases line up with TRBD1. CDR3 length: 18 amino acids. Germline V lookup: CDR1 MNHEY, CDR2 SVGEGT. V trimming: 6 bases; J trimming: 4 bases; junction bases outside the gene matches: 13. For the CDR3, the DNA is TGTGCCAGCAGATACGGACAGGGGGCTTTCGATGGCACCGGGGAGCTGTTTTTT. Its protein product is CASRYGQGAFDGTGELFF.

The chain has TRBV6-5 and TRBJ1-4; weak D call: TRBD1 (5 bases). V lost 6 bases and J 6 bases, leaving 14 bases between the germline ends. This CDR3 has 14 residues. The germline gives CDR1 MNHEY, CDR2 SVGAGI. The CDR3 loop is CASRATVVDEKLFF. In DNA form, the CDR3 reads TGTGCCAGCAGGGCGACAGTAGTGGATGAAAAACTGTTTTTT.

This clonotype has a count of ten or more. The V and J genes are TRBV21-1 and TRBJ2-7; the DNA was not compared with TRBD1, the D call given in the table. TRBV21-1 is recorded as a pseudogene. The CDR3 contains 15 residues. The CDR3 sequence is CASNKRGQGSYEQYF. The CDR3 region has the DNA TGTGCCAGCAACAAGAGGGGACAGGGGAGCTACGAGCAGTACTTC.

This clonotype was recorded at least ten times. This chain uses TRBV7-8 with TRBJ2-1, with 7 bases aligning to TRBD2. The CDR3 consists of 16 residues. The V and J ends lost 0 bases and 6 bases, in that order; junction bases with no gene match: 8. Germline lookup yields CDR1 SGHVS and CDR2 FQNEAQ. This CDR3 is CASSLARLAVGNEQFF. The DNA for the CDR3 is TGTGCCAGCAGCTTAGCGCGCCTAGCGGTTGGCAATGAGCAGTTCTTC.

The sample holds a few counts of this clonotype. The chain carries TRBV20-1 and TRBJ2-1; 7 bases are shared with TRBD2. J lost 6 bases, V lost 3 bases, and 8 bases had no gene match. Germline lookup yields CDR1 DFQATT and CDR2 SNEGSKA (reference sequence). CDR3 length: 14 amino acids. Written as DNA, the CDR3 is TGCAGTGCTAGGCACCAGCGGGGTTTCAATGAGCAGTTCTTC. It is translated as CSARHQRGFNEQFF.

This clonotype was picked up many times. The V and J genes are TRBV19 and TRBJ2-1, with 10 positions matching TRBD2. This CDR3 is 15 amino acids long. CDR1 and CDR2 (germline): LNHDA, SQIVND (reference sequence). Losses at the gene ends were 6 bases for V and 2 bases for J; bases not matched to a gene: 4. CDR3 sequence: CASRESGGAYNEQFF. DNA of the CDR3: TGTGCCAGTAGGGAGAGCGGGGGGGCCTACAATGAGCAGTTCTTC.

This clonotype was seen at least ten times. The CDR3 here is CASSRNPRGDEQFF. The DNA for the CDR3 is TGTGCCAGCAGCCGAAACCCGAGAGGGGATGAGCAGTTCTTC. The chain is built from TRBV3-1 and TRBJ2-1, with D tentatively TRBD1 or TRBD2 (5 bases each). This CDR3 is 14 amino acids long. Trimming removed 4 bases from V and 8 bases from J, with 15 bases in between. Germline assignment: CDR1 LGHDT and CDR2 YNNKEL (reference sequence).

This clonotype occurred many times. This chain links TRBV7-6 with TRBJ1-5, with D tentatively TRBD1 (5 bases). V lost 5 bases and J lost 7, with 18 bases in between. The CDR3 is 15 amino acids. Germline CDR1 SGHVS, CDR2 FNYEAQ. CDR3 region: CASSRGEGWGQPQHF. CDR3 sequence (DNA): TGTGCCAGCAGCCGGGGGGAAGGATGGGGCCAGCCCCAGCATTTT.

This clonotype showed up many times. V gene TRBV7-9 combines with J gene TRBJ1-6; TRBD1 matches at 10 bases. Trimming cost V 4 bases and J 8 bases; bases outside gene matches: 2. This CDR3 spans 14 amino acids. Germline assignment: CDR1 SEHNR and CDR2 FQNEAQ (reference sequence). This chain's CDR3 is CASSSGQGDSPLHF. In DNA, the CDR3 is TGTGCCAGCAGCTCCGGACAGGGGGATTCACCCCTCCACTTT.

This clonotype was seen repeatedly, ten times or more. The chain is built from TRBV9 and TRBJ2-7; weak D call: TRBD1 (6 bases). Germline loops: CDR1 SGDLS, CDR2 YYNGEE. The CDR3 is 13 residues long. V gave up 3 bases and J gave up 7 bases, with 14 bases separating them. Here the CDR3 DNA reads TGTGCCAGCAGCGCGACAGGACGGACGGAGCAGTACTTC. It specifies CASSATGRTEQYF.

In its sample, this clonotype was seen many times. This chain links TRBV6-5 with TRBJ1-2, with TRBD1 matching 9 bases. The V segment lost 6 bases and the J segment 4 bases; nucleotides outside the gene matches: 6. The CDR3 has 14 amino acids. Germline CDR1 MNHEY, CDR2 SVGAGI. CDR3 region: CASRTGTGRYGYTF. The DNA of the CDR3 is TGTGCCAGCAGAACCGGGACAGGGCGCTATGGCTACACCTTC.

In its sample, this clonotype was seen many times. This CDR3 reads CASSFPSQTGRLFF. In DNA form, the CDR3 reads TGTGCCAGCAGTTTCCCCTCCCAGACAGGTCGGCTGTTTTTT. J is TRBJ2-2 and V is TRBV27, with D perhaps TRBD1 (6 bases). The germline gives CDR1 MNHEY, CDR2 SMNVEV (reference sequence). The CDR3 is 14 residues long. V gave up 3 bases and J gave up 13 bases, with 18 bases separating them.

The CDR3 DNA sequence: TGCGCCAGCAGCTCGTCGAGCCACACCGGGGAGCTGTTTTTT. Translated, it gives CASSSSSHTGELFF. This rearrangement joins TRBV5-1 to TRBJ2-2, with D hard to call. The V and J ends lost 3 bases and 3 bases respectively, with 9 bases between them. This CDR3 has 14 residues. Germline-derived CDR1 and CDR2 are SGHRS and YFSETQ. The full variable domain, completed using reference TRBV5-1 and TRBJ2-2, is KAGVTQTPRYLIKTRGQQVTLSCSPISGHRSVSWYQQTPGQGLQFLFEYFSETQRNKGNFPGRFSGRQFSNSRSEMNVSTLELGDSALYLCASSSSSHTGELFFGEGSRLTVL.

This clonotype was observed many times. The CDR3 region has the DNA TGTGCCAGCTCACGCGAGGTGGCGGAGACCCAGTACTTC. It is translated as CASSREVAETQYF. J is TRBJ2-5 and V is TRBV18; D gene ambiguous. With 4 bases removed from V and 5 bases from J, the gap between germline ends came to 11 bases. Germline CDR1 reads KGHSH; CDR2 reads LQKENI. The CDR3 has 13 residues.

The chain combines TRBV12-3 or TRBV12-4 with TRBJ2-5; D is perhaps TRBD1 (6 bases). This CDR3 contains 13 residues. Trimming removed 2 bases from V and 2 bases from J, with 6 bases in between. In DNA, the CDR3 is TGTGCCAGCAGTTTACAGGGGCAAGAGACCCAGTACTTC. This encodes CASSLQGQETQYF.

The table lists this clonotype with many counts. The V call is TRBV4-1, the J call TRBJ2-5; a possible D gene is TRBD2 (5 bases). CDR1 and CDR2 (germline): MGHRA, YSYEKL. The CDR3 consists of 17 residues. The V and J ends lost 1 base and 0 bases respectively, with 15 bases between them. The CDR3 sequence is CASSQGTTRGNQETQYF. The CDR3 DNA reads as TGCGCCAGCAGCCAAGGTACGACCCGAGGGAACCAAGAGACCCAGTACTTC.